Below are 21 T cell receptor beta chains sequenced from a single sample in a study of blood T cell repertoires in COVID-19 (dated by TCRdb to the early 2020s). Receptors were amplified or captured by the immunoSEQ multiplex PCR assay. Here the immuneACCESS table is served through TCRdb, limited to in-frame sequences with V and J called. Missing clones are a known gap in these copies; in checked studies unresolved V genes cover under half, and the rest lacks a known reason. The sample table contains 150,000 to 200,000 clones; only one count was recorded for approximately 80% of them. Under 13% of the sample goes to the ten largest clones. The sequenced sample was peripheral blood. The receptors shown here come from a human donor in a cohort sampled during active COVID-19.

This clone appeared many times. V and J are TRBV2 and TRBJ2-2; D perhaps matches TRBD1 (5 bases). CDR3 length equals 14 residues. The germline V gene encodes CDR1 SNHLY and CDR2 FYNNEI. V lost 7 bases and J lost 4, with 13 bases in between. This CDR3 reads CASNDRDTTGELFF. CDR3 sequence (DNA): TGTGCCAGCAATGACAGAGACACCACCGGGGAGCTGTTTTTT.

The rearrangement links TRBV11-3 to TRBJ2-3; TRBD2 agrees at 9 bases. Germline V gene lookup returns CDR1 SGHNT and CDR2 YENEEA. Germline trimming cut 5 bases from V and 2 bases from J; bases unmatched to any gene: 8. The CDR3 runs to 16 residues. The CDR3 nucleotides are TGTGCCAGCAGCGGGGGAGCGGGAGGAGCCACAGATACGCAGTATTTT. Translated, it gives CASSGGAGGATDTQYF. The whole variable domain, remainder taken from reference TRBV11-3 and TRBJ2-3, is EAGVVQSPRYKIIEKKQPVAFWCNPISGHNTLYWYLQNLGQGPELLIRYENEEAVDDSQLPKDRFSAERLKGVDSTLKIQPAELGDSAVYLCASSGGAGGATDTQYFGPGTRLTVL.

The J gene is TRBJ2-7, the V gene TRBV7-2; D might be TRBD1 (6 bases). Germline CDR1 and CDR2: SGHTA and FQGNSA. This CDR3 is built from 15 residues. The ends were cut back, 1 base at V and 7 bases at J, with 17 bases in the middle. Here the CDR3 reads CASSLDSGVLREQYF. The CDR3 coding sequence is TGTGCCAGCAGCTTAGACTCAGGGGTCTTGAGGGAGCAGTACTTC. The whole variable domain, remainder taken from reference TRBV7-2 and TRBJ2-7, is GAGVSQSPSNKVTEKGKDVELRCDPISGHTALYWYRQSLGQGLEFLIYFQGNSAPDKSGLPSDRFSAERTGGSVSTLTIQRTQQEDSAVYLCASSLDSGVLREQYFGPGTRLTVT.

The rearrangement uses TRBV4-2 and TRBJ1-2; TRBD1 agrees at 8 bases. This CDR3 is built from 15 residues. Looked up from germline, CDR1 is LGHNA and CDR2 is YNFKEQ. The ends lost 2 bases at V and 10 bases at J; junction bases unmatched: 12. The CDR3 loop is CASSQTRTGLEFYTF. The DNA for the CDR3 is TGTGCCAGCAGCCAAACTCGGACAGGGCTTGAGTTCTACACCTTC.

The chain uses TRBV29-1 and TRBJ1-1; 10 bases are a match to TRBD1. The CDR3 sequence is 12 residues long. Germline V gives CDR1 SQVTM, CDR2 ANQGSEA. The trim removed 6 bases at V and 3 bases at J, leaving 1 base unmatched. In DNA form, the CDR3 reads TGCAGCGTCGACAGGGGGCACACTGAAGCTTTCTTT. This sequence encodes CSVDRGHTEAFF.

The chain uses TRBV3-1 (or the pseudogene TRBV3-2) and TRBJ1-6; tentatively, D is TRBD1 (5 bases). The CDR3 extends over 15 amino acids. CDR1 is LGHDT and CDR2 is YNNKEL in the germline V gene (reference sequence). The V gene lost 4 bases and the J gene lost 8 bases, with 15 bases spanning the gap. The CDR3, as DNA: TGTGCCAGCAGCCTAGACGGGGGTATTGATTCACCCCTCCACTTT. Translation gives CASSLDGGIDSPLHF.

Many counts were recorded for this clone. CDR3 loop: CASSPRQGYTGELFF. In nucleotides, the CDR3 is TGTGCCAGCAGCCCAAGACAGGGGTACACCGGGGAGCTGTTTTTT. The chain couples TRBV7-2 to TRBJ2-2; 8 bases line up with TRBD1. This CDR3 has 15 residues. CDR1 is SGHTA, CDR2 FQGNSA, per germline. Trimming cost V 5 bases and J 3 bases; bases outside gene matches: 5.

The CDR3 region is CASSRNRDNTEAFF. CDR3 nucleotide sequence: TGTGCCAGCTCACGCAACAGAGATAACACTGAAGCTTTCTTT. V and J are TRBV18 and TRBJ1-1; D gene uncertain. The V and J ends lost 4 bases and 2 bases respectively, with 11 bases between them. The V gene's germline CDR1 is KGHSH and CDR2 LQKENI. The CDR3 is 14 residues long.

The chain couples TRBV28 to TRBJ2-3; 8 nucleotides agree with TRBD2. Germline CDR1 and CDR2: MDHEN and SYDVKM. The J segment lost 3 bases and the V segment lost 8 bases, leaving 10 bases of the junction unmatched. The CDR3 is 15 amino acids. The CDR3 DNA follows: TGTGCCAGCGAGGGTAGCGGGGAAAGGACAGATACGCAGTATTTT. Translated: CASEGSGERTDTQYF.

The V call is TRBV29-1, the J call TRBJ1-4; D perhaps matches TRBD1 (6 bases). The CDR3 covers 13 residues. The V end lost 4 bases, the J end lost 4 bases, and 10 bases lay between the germline ends. Germline V gives CDR1 SQVTM, CDR2 ANQGSEA. CDR3 coding DNA: TGCAGCGTTGCCGGGACACGTAATGAAAAACTGTTTTTT. Its translation: CSVAGTRNEKLFF.

The gene calls are TRBV15 and TRBJ2-7; TRBD2 matches at 15 bases. The length of the CDR3 is 18 residues. The ends lost 2 bases at V and 6 bases at J; junction bases unmatched: 11. In germline, CDR1 is LNHNV, CDR2 YYDKDF (reference sequence). The CDR3 loop reads CATSRSGLAGGKGREQYF. The CDR3 bases are TGTGCCACCAGCAGATCAGGACTAGCGGGAGGGAAAGGGCGCGAGCAGTACTTC.

The V call is TRBV5-4, the J call TRBJ2-3, with 9 bases lining up with TRBD1. V shed 5 bases and J 2 bases; nucleotides not matched to a gene: 9. The CDR3 is 16 amino acids. The germline V gene has CDR1 SGHNT and CDR2 YYREEE (reference sequence). The CDR3 here is CASREGTGLLTDTQYF. The CDR3 DNA sequence: TGTGCCAGCAGGGAGGGGACAGGGCTACTCACAGATACGCAGTATTTT.

The chain employs TRBV21-1 and TRBJ2-5; the table's D call of TRBD2 was not tested on the DNA. TRBV21-1 is recorded as a pseudogene. The CDR3 covers 18 residues. This CDR3 reads CASSKWVQREGEVQTQYF. The CDR3 bases are TGTGCCAGCAGCAAATGGGTACAGCGGGAGGGCGAGGTCCAGACCCAGTACTTC.

Only a few counts were recorded for this clone. This sequence joins TRBV12-2 and TRBJ2-3; TRBD2 is the table's D call and was not checked against the DNA. TRBV12-2 is assigned pseudogene status. The CDR3 totals 15 residues. The chain's CDR3 is CASRLLRGGSDTQYF. CDR3 coding DNA: TGTGCAAGTCGCTTACTTCGCGGGGGCTCAGATACGCAGTATTTT.

This clone has only one observation. J is TRBJ2-3 and V is TRBV20-1; perhaps TRBD2 as D (6 bases). This CDR3 is 10 amino acids long. Germline V gene lookup returns CDR1 DFQATT and CDR2 SNEGSKA (reference sequence). V gave up 5 bases and J gave up 10 bases, with 10 bases separating them. In nucleotides, the CDR3 is TGCAGTGCTTGGACTAACGCGCAGTATTTT. Translation: CSAWTNAQYF.

This chain joins TRBV11-2 and TRBJ1-1, with TRBD1 matching over 7 bases. Trimming cost V 5 bases and J 3 bases; bases outside gene matches: 9. Germline CDR1 and CDR2: SGHAT and FQNNGV. This CDR3 is built from 15 residues. The CDR3 protein is CASSPHRGTDTEAFF. CDR3 nucleotide sequence: TGTGCCAGCAGCCCCCACAGGGGTACGGACACTGAAGCTTTCTTT.

The rearrangement uses TRBV10-3 and TRBJ1-2; 11 bases line up with TRBD1. The CDR3 length is 16 residues. CDR1 and CDR2 from the germline V gene are ENHRY and SYGVKD. Trimming cost V 3 bases and J 8 bases; bases outside gene matches: 11. The CDR3 bases are TGTGCCATCAGTGACCACGGGACAGGGGGAAGTTACGGCTACACCTTC. Protein: CAISDHGTGGSYGYTF.

The rearrangement links TRBV4-1 to TRBJ2-7; weak D call: TRBD2 (5 bases). The CDR3 runs 14 residues. Germline CDR1 and CDR2: MGHRA and YSYEKL. Trimming left V 0 bases short and J 6 bases short, with 12 bases between. The CDR3 reads CASSQEPSRAEQYF. The CDR3 DNA follows: TGCGCCAGCAGCCAAGAGCCCTCGAGGGCCGAGCAGTACTTC.

V gene TRBV5-1 combines with J gene TRBJ1-3; possible D gene TRBD1, 5 bases. CDR1 is SGHRS, CDR2 YFSETQ, per germline. The CDR3 runs 17 residues. Trimming cost V 7 bases and J 0 bases, with 20 bases left between them. The CDR3 sequence is CASGTLGDSSSGNTIYF. CDR3 nucleotides: TGCGCCAGCGGCACGCTGGGGGACTCTAGCTCTGGAAACACCATATATTTT.

This clone was observed a single time. J is TRBJ2-3 and V is TRBV7-2; TRBD2 matches at 13 bases. J lost 3 bases, V lost 5 bases, and 2 bases had no gene match. Germline assignment: CDR1 SGHTA and CDR2 FQGNSA. The CDR3 has 15 amino acids. This CDR3 reads CASSKLAGGTDTQYF. CDR3 coding DNA: TGTGCCAGCAGCAAACTAGCGGGGGGGACAGATACGCAGTATTTT.

The chain carries TRBV5-1 and TRBJ2-5, with a possible D match to TRBD1 (6 bases). The CDR3 runs to 15 residues. Germline V gives CDR1 SGHRS, CDR2 YFSETQ. V lost 0 bases, J lost 5 bases, and 14 bases lay in between. CDR3 in amino acids: CASSLEWGQEETQYF. CDR3 DNA sequence: TGCGCCAGCAGCTTGGAGTGGGGGCAGGAGGAGACCCAGTACTTC.